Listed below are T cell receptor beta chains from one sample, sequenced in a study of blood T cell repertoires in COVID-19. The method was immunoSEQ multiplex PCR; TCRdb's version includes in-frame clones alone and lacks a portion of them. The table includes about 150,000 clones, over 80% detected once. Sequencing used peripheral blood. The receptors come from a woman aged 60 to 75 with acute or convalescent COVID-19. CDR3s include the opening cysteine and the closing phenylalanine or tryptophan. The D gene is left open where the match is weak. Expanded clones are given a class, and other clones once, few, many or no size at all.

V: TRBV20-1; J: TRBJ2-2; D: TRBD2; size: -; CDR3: CSASEGGRGGTGELFF; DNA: TGCAGTGCTAGTGAGGGCGGGAGGGGCGGCACCGGGGAGCTGTTTTTT
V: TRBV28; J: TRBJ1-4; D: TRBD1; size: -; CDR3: CASSQPGQGAMTSGEKLFF; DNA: TGTGCCAGCAGTCAACCTGGACAGGGGGCTATGACTTCCGGTGAAAAACTGTTTTTT
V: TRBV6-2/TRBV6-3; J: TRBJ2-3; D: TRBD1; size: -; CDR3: CASSKDREGTDTQYF; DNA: TGTGCCAGCAGTAAGGACAGGGAGGGCACAGATACGCAGTATTTT
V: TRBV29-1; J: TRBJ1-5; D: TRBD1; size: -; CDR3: CSVPGGQGQPQHF; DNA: TGCAGCGTCCCGGGAGGACAGGGTCAGCCCCAGCATTTT
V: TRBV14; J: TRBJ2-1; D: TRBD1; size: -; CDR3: CASSRPGQGTYNEQFF; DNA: TGTGCCAGCAGCCGACCGGGACAGGGTACCTACAATGAGCAGTTCTTC
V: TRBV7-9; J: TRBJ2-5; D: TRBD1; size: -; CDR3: CASSPRQGDFETQYF; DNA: TGTGCCAGCAGCCCCCGACAGGGCGATTTTGAGACCCAGTACTTC
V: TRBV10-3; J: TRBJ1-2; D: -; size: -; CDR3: CAISDIGEGYGYTF; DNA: TGTGCCATCAGTGACATCGGGGAGGGGTATGGCTACACCTTC
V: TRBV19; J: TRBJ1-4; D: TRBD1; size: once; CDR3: CASRTGGDGEKLFF; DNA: TGTGCCAGTAGAACAGGGGGCGACGGTGAAAAACTGTTTTTT
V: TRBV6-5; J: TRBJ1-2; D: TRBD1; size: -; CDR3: CASSYAHQGAPSGYTF; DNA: TGTGCCAGCAGTTACGCGCATCAGGGGGCGCCCAGCGGCTACACCTTC
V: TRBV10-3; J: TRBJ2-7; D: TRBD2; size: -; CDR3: CAISVDGGAYEQYF; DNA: TGTGCCATCAGTGTGGACGGGGGGGCATACGAGCAGTACTTC
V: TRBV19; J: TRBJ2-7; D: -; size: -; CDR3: CASSGSQGGEQYF; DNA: TGTGCCAGTAGTGGATCCCAGGGCGGTGAGCAGTACTTC
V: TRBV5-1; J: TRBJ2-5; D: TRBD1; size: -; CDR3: CASSEGASGETQYF; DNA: TGCGCCAGCAGTGAGGGGGCTTCGGGGGAGACCCAGTACTTC
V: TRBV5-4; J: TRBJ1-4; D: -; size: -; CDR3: CASSLQGFNEKLFF; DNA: TGTGCCAGCAGCTTACAGGGATTTAATGAAAAACTGTTTTTT
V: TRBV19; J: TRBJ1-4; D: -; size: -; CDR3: CASSMRRINEKLFF; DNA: TGTGCCAGTAGTATGAGGAGGATTAATGAAAAACTGTTTTTT
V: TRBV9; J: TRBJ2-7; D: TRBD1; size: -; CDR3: CASSVEGTGRSGQYF; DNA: TGTGCCAGCAGCGTAGAGGGGACAGGTAGAAGTGGGCAGTACTTC
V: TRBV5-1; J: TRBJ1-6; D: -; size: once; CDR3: CASSGGQYNSPLHF; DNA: TGCGCCAGCAGCGGAGGACAGTATAATTCACCCCTCCACTTT
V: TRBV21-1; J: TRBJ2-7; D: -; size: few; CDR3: CASSKPPRDEQYF; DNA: TGTGCCAGCAGCAAACCCCCCAGGGACGAGCAGTACTTC
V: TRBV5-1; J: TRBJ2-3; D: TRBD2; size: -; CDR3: CASRRTSGGIRTDTQYF; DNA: TGCGCCAGCAGGCGGACTAGCGGGGGGATTCGAACAGATACGCAGTATTTT
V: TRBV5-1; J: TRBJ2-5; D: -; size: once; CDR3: CASSLDRETQYF; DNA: TGCGCCAGCAGCTTGGACAGAGAGACCCAGTACTTC
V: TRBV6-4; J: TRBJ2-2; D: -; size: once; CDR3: CASSATGPVGELFF; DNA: TGTGCCAGCAGTGCGACAGGCCCGGTCGGGGAGCTGTTTTTT
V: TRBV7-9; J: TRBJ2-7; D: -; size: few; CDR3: CASSPEHYEQYF; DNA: TGTGCCAGCAGCCCCGAGCACTACGAGCAGTACTTC
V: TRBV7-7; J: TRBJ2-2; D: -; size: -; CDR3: CASSIHTRDTQLRTGELFF; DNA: TGTGCTAGCAGCATCCATACCCGGGACACTCAGCTGAGAACCGGGGAGCTGTTTTTT
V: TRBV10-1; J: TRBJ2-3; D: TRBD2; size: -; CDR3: CASSAGGGDTQYF; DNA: TGCGCCAGCAGTGCCGGGGGAGGGGATACGCAGTATTTT
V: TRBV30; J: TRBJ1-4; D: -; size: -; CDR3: CAGDKTVPNEKLFF; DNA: TGTGCCGGCGATAAGACAGTCCCTAATGAAAAACTGTTTTTT
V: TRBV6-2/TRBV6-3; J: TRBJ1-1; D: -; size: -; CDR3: CASSYWWGGTEAFF; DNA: TGTGCCAGCAGTTATTGGTGGGGAGGGACTGAAGCTTTCTTT
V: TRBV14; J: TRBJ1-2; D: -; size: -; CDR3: CASSRAPGQDGYTF; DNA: TGTGCCAGCAGCCGAGCCCCAGGCCAGGATGGCTACACCTTC
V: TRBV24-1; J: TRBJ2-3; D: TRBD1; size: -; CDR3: CATSDPGQATDTQYF; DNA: TGTGCCACCAGTGATCCCGGACAGGCCACAGATACGCAGTATTTT
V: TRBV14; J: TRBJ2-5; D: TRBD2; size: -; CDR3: CASSRGLLAGGAYQETQYF; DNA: TGTGCCAGCAGCCGGGGGCTCCTAGCGGGGGGAGCGTACCAAGAGACCCAGTACTTC
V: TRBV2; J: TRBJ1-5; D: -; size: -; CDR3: CASSEREGNQPQHF; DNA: TGTGCCAGCAGTGAGAGGGAAGGCAATCAGCCCCAGCATTTT
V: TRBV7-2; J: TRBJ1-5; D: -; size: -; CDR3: CASSLGGQRVNQPQHF; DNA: TGTGCCAGCAGCTTAGGAGGGCAGAGAGTCAATCAGCCCCAGCATTTT
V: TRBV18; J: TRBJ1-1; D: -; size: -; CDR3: CASSPTLVRTQNTEAFF; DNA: TGTGCCAGCTCACCCACCCTCGTGAGGACTCAGAACACTGAAGCTTTCTTT
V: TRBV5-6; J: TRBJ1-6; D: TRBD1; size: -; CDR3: CASSLVGTGSDSPLHF; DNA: TGTGCCAGCAGCTTGGTTGGGACAGGGTCGGATTCACCCCTCCACTTT
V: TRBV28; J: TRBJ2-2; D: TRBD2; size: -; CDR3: CASSYAVPSSGGVNTGELFF; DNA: TGTGCCAGCAGTTACGCGGTTCCGTCTAGCGGGGGGGTGAACACCGGGGAGCTGTTTTTT
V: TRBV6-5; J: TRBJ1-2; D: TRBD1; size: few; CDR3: CASSYSYKQGAGYTF; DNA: TGTGCCAGCAGTTACTCTTACAAGCAGGGGGCTGGCTACACCTTC
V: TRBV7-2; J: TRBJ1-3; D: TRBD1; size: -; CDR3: CASSLVSTGAVGNTIYF; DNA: TGTGCCAGCAGCTTAGTCTCGACAGGGGCCGTTGGAAACACCATATATTTT
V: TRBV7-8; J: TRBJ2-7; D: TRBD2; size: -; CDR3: CASSPQRTSGSGEQYF; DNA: TGTGCCAGCAGCCCCCAAAGGACTAGCGGGTCTGGCGAGCAGTACTTC
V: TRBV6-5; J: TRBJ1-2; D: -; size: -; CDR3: CASSYSRVNYGYTF; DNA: TGTGCCAGCAGTTACTCTCGGGTTAACTATGGCTACACCTTC
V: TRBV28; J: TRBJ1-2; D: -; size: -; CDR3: CASSLRGVSNYGYTF; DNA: TGTGCCAGCAGTTTACGGGGAGTATCTAACTATGGCTACACCTTC
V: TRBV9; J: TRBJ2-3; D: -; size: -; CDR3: CASSVGGGAYGTDTQYF; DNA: TGTGCCAGCAGCGTAGGAGGGGGGGCCTATGGCACAGATACGCAGTATTTT
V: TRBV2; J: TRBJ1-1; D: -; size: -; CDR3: CAGGVSVEAFF; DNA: TGTGCGGGGGGGGTATCGGTAGAAGCTTTCTTT
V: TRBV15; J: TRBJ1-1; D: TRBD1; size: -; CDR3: CATSRDGNRGRAEAFF; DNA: TGTGCCACCAGCAGAGATGGGAACAGGGGGAGGGCTGAAGCTTTCTTT
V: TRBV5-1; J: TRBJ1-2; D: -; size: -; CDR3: CASSFGSLGGYTF; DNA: TGCGCCAGCAGCTTCGGGAGTTTGGGCGGCTACACCTTC
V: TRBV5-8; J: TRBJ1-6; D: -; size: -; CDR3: CASSLVSYSPLHF; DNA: TGTGCCAGCAGCTTGGTAAGCTATTCACCCCTCCACTTT
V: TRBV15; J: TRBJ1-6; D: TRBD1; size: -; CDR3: CATSRDRTYNSPLHF; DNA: TGTGCCACCAGCAGGGACAGGACCTATAATTCACCCCTCCACTTT
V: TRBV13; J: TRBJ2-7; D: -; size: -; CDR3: CASSLGAYEQYF; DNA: TGTGCCAGCAGCTTAGGCGCGTACGAGCAGTACTTC
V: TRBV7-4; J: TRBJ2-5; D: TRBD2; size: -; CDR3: CASSAPGTSGGETQYF; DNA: TGTGCCAGCAGTGCTCCGGGGACTAGCGGGGGGGAGACCCAGTACTTC
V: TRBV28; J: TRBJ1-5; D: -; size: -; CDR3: CASSLSGTQVQHF; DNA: TGTGCCAGCAGTTTATCGGGGACACAGGTCCAGCATTTT
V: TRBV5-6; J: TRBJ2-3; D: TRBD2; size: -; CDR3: CASSFPSLAGGTDTQYF; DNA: TGTGCCAGCAGCTTCCCTTCACTAGCGGGGGGCACAGATACGCAGTATTTT
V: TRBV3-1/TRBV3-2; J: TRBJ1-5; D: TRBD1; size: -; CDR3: CASSRGQGGQSNQPQHF; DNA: TGTGCCAGCAGCCGGGGACAGGGAGGTCAAAGCAATCAGCCCCAGCATTTT
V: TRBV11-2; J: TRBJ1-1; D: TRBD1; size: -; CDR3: CASSYRGTNTEAFF; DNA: TGTGCCAGCAGCTACAGGGGTACGAACACTGAAGCTTTCTTT
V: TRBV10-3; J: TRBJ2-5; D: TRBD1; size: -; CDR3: CAISESGTGEETQYF; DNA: TGTGCCATCAGTGAGTCCGGGACAGGGGAAGAGACCCAGTACTTC